Following are 27 T cell receptor beta chains from one sample sequenced in a study of beta chain features in type 1 diabetes. Study outcomes and limitations: For Type 1 diabetes patients, all four CD4+ subsets carried TCRB CDR3s that were moderately but significantly shorter.

Their specific antigens are unknown. The authors reverse transcribed all of the isolated RNA, so sequencing captured expressed TCRB transcripts. TCRdb's table, derived via immunoSEQ multiplex PCR, lists solely in-frame clones and lacks some. The data hold about 27,000 clones, with roughly three fifths observed a single time. Material: Tregs from blood. All receptors derive from a woman between 18 and 29 years old with type 1 diabetes.

In its sample, this clone was seen a few times. The chain couples TRBV7-9 to TRBJ2-1; 8 nucleotides match TRBD2. V shed 4 bases, J shed 3 bases, and the junction held 8 bases outside the gene matches. The CDR3 spans 16 residues. Germline loops: CDR1 SEHNR, CDR2 FQNEAQ (reference sequence). The CDR3 bases are TGTGCCAGCAGCTACCGATATAGCGGGGACTACAATGAGCAGTTCTTC. It specifies CASSYRYSGDYNEQFF.

The chain employs TRBV7-2 and TRBJ2-1, with 7 bases identical to TRBD1. V was pared by 0 bases and J by 6 bases, with 5 bases of the junction left unmatched. Germline V gene sequence: CDR1 SGHTA, CDR2 FQGNSA. CDR3 length: 15 residues. The CDR3 nucleotides are TGTGCCAGCAGCTTAGCGAGCAGACAGGGCAATGAGCAGTTCTTC. Amino acid sequence: CASSLASRQGNEQFF.

By proportion, this clone is medium-sized. The V call is TRBV30, the J call TRBJ1-1; 10 bases line up with TRBD1. In germline, CDR1 is GTSNPN, CDR2 SVGIG (reference sequence). This CDR3 comprises 13 residues. J gave up 1 base and V 8 bases, and 4 bases lay outside the gene matches. The CDR3 DNA is TGTGCCAGAGACAGGGGGCCGAACACTGAAGCTTTCTTT. Its protein is CARDRGPNTEAFF.

This clone occurred a few times. The rearrangement links TRBV10-3 to TRBJ2-2; tentatively, D is TRBD2 (6 bases). The CDR3 is 15 amino acids. V was trimmed by 7 bases and J by 1 base, leaving 13 bases between them. Germline-derived CDR1 and CDR2 are ENHRY and SYGVKD. This CDR3 is CAINPGLKNTGELFF. CDR3 sequence (DNA): TGTGCCATCAACCCGGGACTTAAGAACACCGGGGAGCTGTTTTTT.

Here the CDR3 DNA reads TGTGCCAGCAGCCCAGGACAGTATAATGAAAAACTGTTTTTT. It codes for CASSPGQYNEKLFF. The V and J genes are TRBV7-9 and TRBJ1-4, with D perhaps TRBD1 (6 bases). CDR3 length equals 14 residues. Trimming took 5 bases from V and 4 from J, leaving 11 bases between them. Germline lookup yields CDR1 SEHNR and CDR2 FQNEAQ (reference sequence).

The chain joins TRBV9 to TRBJ2-3; the D gene is possibly TRBD2 (6 bases). CDR1 is SGDLS, CDR2 YYNGEE, per germline. The CDR3 sequence is 16 residues long. Trimming removed 0 bases from V and 6 bases from J, with 17 bases in between. The DNA of the CDR3 is TGTGCCAGCAGCGTAGGGGGGGTCGGGCAAGCGGATACGCAGTATTTT. This codes for CASSVGGVGQADTQYF. The variable domain in full, completed from reference TRBV9 and TRBJ2-3, reads DSGVTQTPKHLITATGQRVTLRCSPRSGDLSVYWYQQSLDQGLQFLIQYYNGEERAKGNILERFSAQQFPDLHSELNLSSLELGDSALYFCASSVGGVGQADTQYFGPGTRLTVL.

This chain connects TRBV7-9 to TRBJ2-1; 10 bases line up with TRBD2. The length of the CDR3 is 16 residues. V lost 1 base, J lost 8 bases, and 8 bases stayed unmatched. The V gene's germline CDR1 is SEHNR and CDR2 FQNEAQ (reference sequence). CDR3 amino acids: CASSLGSSGSSYEQFF. The CDR3 region has the DNA TGTGCCAGCAGCTTAGGATCTAGCGGGAGTAGCTATGAGCAGTTCTTC.

CDR3 sequence reads: CASSLGAAGTGQETQYF. The CDR3 DNA sequence: TGTGCCAGCAGCTTAGGCGCGGCCGGGACAGGCCAAGAGACCCAGTACTTC. The chain uses TRBV11-2 and TRBJ2-5; 8 bases line up with TRBD1. J was trimmed by 1 base and V by 1 base; bases with no gene match: 8. This CDR3 has 17 residues. Germline V gives CDR1 SGHAT, CDR2 FQNNGV.

The chain uses TRBV6-5 and TRBJ1-1, with 9 nucleotides matching TRBD1. Germline lookup yields CDR1 MNHEY and CDR2 SVGAGI. This CDR3 comprises 14 residues. V gave up 7 bases and J gave up 1 base; unmatched junction bases: 4. Here the CDR3 reads CASTRDRANTEAFF. CDR3 coding DNA: TGTGCCAGCACTCGGGACAGGGCGAACACTGAAGCTTTCTTT.

In this sample, this clone turned up a few times. The rearrangement links TRBV7-9 to TRBJ2-3, with D perhaps TRBD2 (6 bases). Germline V gene data show CDR1 as SEHNR and CDR2 as FQNEAQ (reference sequence). CDR3 size: 16 residues. V was pared by 4 bases and J by 4 bases, with 18 bases between. The CDR3 spells CASSSHHLGGPDTQYF. CDR3 coding DNA: TGTGCCAGCAGCTCCCACCATTTGGGAGGCCCAGATACGCAGTATTTT.

This clone has a single count. The genes are TRBV19 and TRBJ2-3, with TRBD2 identical over 7 bases. V dropped 9 bases and J dropped 5; count of bases not matched to a gene: 11. Germline CDR1 reads LNHDA; CDR2 reads SQIVND (reference sequence). The CDR3 has 14 residues. The DNA of the CDR3 is TGTGCCAGCCGGCGGGAGAGGATGGGAGATACGCAGTATTTT. This sequence encodes CASRRERMGDTQYF.

The chain recombines TRBV11-3 with TRBJ2-1; the match to TRBD2 covers 7 bases. The trim removed 1 base at V and 1 base at J, leaving 4 bases unmatched. Germline CDR1 and CDR2: SGHNT and YENEEA. The CDR3 sequence is 16 residues long. Written as DNA, the CDR3 is TGTGCCAGCAGCTTAGGGGAGGGGACTTCCTACAATGAGCAGTTCTTC. Translating it yields CASSLGEGTSYNEQFF.

The chain has TRBV7-8 and TRBJ2-2; TRBD1 matches 8 bases. V lost 2 bases, J lost 3 bases, and 2 bases stayed unmatched. Germline V lookup: CDR1 SGHVS, CDR2 FQNEAQ. CDR3 length: 15 amino acids. The CDR3 DNA is TGTGCCAGCAGCTTAAAGACAGGGGACACCGGGGAGCTGTTTTTT. Protein: CASSLKTGDTGELFF. The entire variable domain, with the rest obtained from reference TRBV7-8 and TRBJ2-2, is as follows: GAGVSQSPRYKVAKRGQDVALRCDPISGHVSLFWYQQALGQGPEFLTYFQNEAQLDKSGLPSDRFFAERPEGSVSTLKIQRTQQEDSAVYLCASSLKTGDTGELFFGEGSRLTVL.

CDR3 amino acids: CASSLAIGLAELYF. CDR3 in DNA: TGTGCCAGCAGCTTAGCGATAGGGCTAGCTGAGCTGTACTTC. V usage is TRBV7-9 and J usage is TRBJ2-4; D perhaps matches TRBD2 (5 bases). Per the germline V gene, CDR1 is SEHNR and CDR2 is FQNEAQ (reference sequence). The CDR3 contains 14 residues. Trimming took 0 bases from V and 15 from J, leaving 18 bases between them.

This clone was counted between two and nine times. This chain links TRBV30 with TRBJ2-2; 8 positions agree with TRBD1. Germline V lookup: CDR1 GTSNPN, CDR2 SVGIG (reference sequence). Germline trimming cut 2 bases from V and 2 bases from J; bases unmatched to any gene: 7. The CDR3 length is 16 residues. The CDR3 nucleotides read TGTGCCTGGAGTTATTTGGGACAGGCCAACACCGGGGAGCTGTTTTTT. Its protein is CAWSYLGQANTGELFF.

The chain employs TRBV19 and TRBJ2-1; TRBD2 agrees at 14 bases. In germline, CDR1 is LNHDA, CDR2 SQIVND (reference sequence). This CDR3 spans 17 amino acids. Germline trimming cut 3 bases from V and 8 bases from J; bases unmatched to any gene: 9. Here the CDR3 reads CASSMTPGLAGADEQFF. CDR3 coding DNA: TGTGCCAGTAGTATGACCCCGGGACTAGCGGGAGCTGATGAGCAGTTCTTC.

In its sample, this clone was seen a few times. The chain uses TRBV5-1 and TRBJ1-2, with a weak D call TRBD1 (5 bases). V gave up 0 bases and J gave up 4 bases, with 13 bases separating them. The CDR3 spans 15 residues. Germline CDR1 SGHRS, CDR2 YFSETQ. The CDR3 DNA reads TGCGCCAGCAGCTTGGACGGGGGGATGGGCTATGGCTACACCTTC. It yields the protein CASSLDGGMGYGYTF.

This clone occurred a few times. The V gene is TRBV28, the J gene TRBJ2-2, with D perhaps matching TRBD2 (5 bases). Trimming took 5 bases from V and 2 from J, leaving 9 bases between them. Germline V gene lookup returns CDR1 MDHEN and CDR2 SYDVKM. The length of the CDR3 is 14 residues. The CDR3 spells CASSAGINTGELFF. CDR3 coding DNA: TGTGCCAGCAGTGCCGGGATTAACACCGGGGAGCTGTTTTTT.

In this sample, this clone turned up once. The V and J genes are TRBV5-1 and TRBJ2-1, with TRBD2 matching 10 bases. This CDR3 comprises 18 residues. Trimming at V came to 0 bases and at J to 0 bases, leaving 6 bases not matched to a gene. The germline gives CDR1 SGHRS, CDR2 YFSETQ. Here the CDR3 DNA reads TGCGCCAGCAGCTTGGCGGGCGCTAGCGGGAGCTCCTACAATGAGCAGTTCTTC. Protein: CASSLAGASGSSYNEQFF.

This clone was counted between two and nine times. This CDR3 is CASSPSGYRNTEAFF. CDR3 in DNA: TGTGCCAGCTCACCATCGGGGTATAGGAACACTGAAGCTTTCTTT. The chain employs TRBV18 and TRBJ1-1; the D is unclear. The germline V gene encodes CDR1 KGHSH and CDR2 LQKENI. V lost 2 bases, J lost 1 base, and 11 bases lay in between. The CDR3 has 15 amino acids.

CDR3 protein: CASSHREPQGNTGELFF. CDR3 nucleotides: TGTGCCAGCAGCCACCGCGAACCACAGGGAAACACCGGGGAGCTGTTTTTT. The chain links TRBV7-8 to TRBJ2-2, with D tentatively TRBD1 (6 bases). Germline V gene sequence: CDR1 SGHVS, CDR2 FQNEAQ. The CDR3 totals 17 residues. V dropped 5 bases and J dropped 2 bases, with 18 bases sitting between them.

A few counts support this clone. This chain connects TRBV5-6 to TRBJ2-5; TRBD2 is a possible D gene (7 bases). Germline CDR1 is SGHDT and CDR2 is YYEEEE. The V and J ends lost 5 bases and 4 bases respectively, with 15 bases between them. The CDR3 totals 14 residues. CDR3 nucleotides: TGTGCCAGCAGGGGGGGGGCGTTCCGAGAGACCCAGTACTTC. Residues: CASRGGAFRETQYF.

CDR3 in amino acids: CASSLQGLMTGELFF. The CDR3 DNA reads TGTGCCAGCAGCCTACAGGGTTTAATGACCGGGGAGCTGTTTTTT. The gene calls are TRBV5-6 and TRBJ2-2; D possibly corresponds to TRBD1 (6 bases). The CDR3 length is 15 residues. V was clipped by 4 bases and J by 5 bases, with 15 bases between them. Per the germline V gene, CDR1 is SGHDT and CDR2 is YYEEEE.

CDR3 loop: CACLLKRERFYEQYF. The CDR3 DNA sequence: TGTGCCTGTCTACTAAAGCGGGAGCGTTTTTACGAGCAGTACTTC. The V call is TRBV30, the J call TRBJ2-7, with 8 bases fitting TRBD2. The V gene end was trimmed by 6 bases and the J gene end by 4 bases; junction bases not matched to a gene: 14. Germline-derived CDR1 and CDR2 are GTSNPN and SVGIG (reference sequence). This CDR3 spans 15 amino acids.

This chain links TRBV12-5 with TRBJ2-1, with 9 bases identical to TRBD2. The CDR3 is 18 amino acids. V was clipped by 6 bases and J by 0 bases; unmatched bases: 12. The V gene's germline CDR1 is LGHNT and CDR2 FRNRAP. CDR3 protein: CASGSFIDSGGSYNEQFF. CDR3 in DNA: TGTGCTAGTGGCTCCTTCATTGATAGCGGGGGCTCCTACAATGAGCAGTTCTTC.

The genes are TRBV23-1 and TRBJ1-2; no firm D call. TRBV23-1 counts as an open reading frame of uncertain function. V shed 8 bases and J shed 6 bases, with 13 bases lying between them. The CDR3 covers 12 residues. The CDR3 bases are TGCGCCAGCGCCCGGGAACTAAATGGCTACACCTTC. It codes for CASARELNGYTF.

This chain connects TRBV5-1 to TRBJ1-1, with D tentatively TRBD1 (6 bases). The CDR3 extends over 15 amino acids. Germline V gene data show CDR1 as SGHRS and CDR2 as YFSETQ. Trimming removed 4 bases at V and 11 bases at J, with 24 bases between. CDR3 nucleotide sequence: TGCGCCAGCAGCCCAGGGGATACGAACCTTTATGTGGCTTTCTTT. Translated, it gives CASSPGDTNLYVAFF.